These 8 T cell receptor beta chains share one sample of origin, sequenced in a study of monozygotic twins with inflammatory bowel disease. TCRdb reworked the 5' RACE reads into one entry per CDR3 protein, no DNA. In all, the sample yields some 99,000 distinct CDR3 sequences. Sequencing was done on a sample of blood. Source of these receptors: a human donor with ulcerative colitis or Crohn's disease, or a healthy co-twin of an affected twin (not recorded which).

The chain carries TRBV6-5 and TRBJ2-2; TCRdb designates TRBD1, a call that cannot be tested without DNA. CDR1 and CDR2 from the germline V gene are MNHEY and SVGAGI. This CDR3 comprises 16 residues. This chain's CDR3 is CASSYSSGGITGELFF.

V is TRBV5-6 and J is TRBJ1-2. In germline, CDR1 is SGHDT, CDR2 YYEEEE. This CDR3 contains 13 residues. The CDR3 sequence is CASADDLNYGYTF. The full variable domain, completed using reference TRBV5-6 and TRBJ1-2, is DAGVTQSPTHLIKTRGQQVTLRCSPKSGHDTVSWYQQALGQGPQFIFQYYEEEERQRGNFPDRFSGHQFPNYSSELNVNALLLGDSALYLCASADDLNYGYTFGSGTRLTVV.

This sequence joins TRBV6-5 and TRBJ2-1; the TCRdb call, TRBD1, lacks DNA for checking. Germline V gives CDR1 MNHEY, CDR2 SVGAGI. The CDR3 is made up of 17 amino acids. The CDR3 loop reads CASSSNDQGASGDEQFF.

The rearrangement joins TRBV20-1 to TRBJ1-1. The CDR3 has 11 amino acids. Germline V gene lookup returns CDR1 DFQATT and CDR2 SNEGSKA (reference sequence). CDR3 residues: CSAPVNTEAFF.

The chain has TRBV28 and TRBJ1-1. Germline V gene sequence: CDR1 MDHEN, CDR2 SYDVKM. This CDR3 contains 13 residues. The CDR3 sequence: CASSNDKNTEAFF.

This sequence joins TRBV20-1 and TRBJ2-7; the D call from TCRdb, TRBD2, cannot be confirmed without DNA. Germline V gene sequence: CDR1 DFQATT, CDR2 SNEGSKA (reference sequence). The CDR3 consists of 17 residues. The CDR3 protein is CSARVSGTSGSTYEQYF.

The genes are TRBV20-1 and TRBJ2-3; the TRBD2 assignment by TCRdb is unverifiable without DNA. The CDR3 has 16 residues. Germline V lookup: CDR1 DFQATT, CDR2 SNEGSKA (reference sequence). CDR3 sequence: CSARVKGREATDTQYF.

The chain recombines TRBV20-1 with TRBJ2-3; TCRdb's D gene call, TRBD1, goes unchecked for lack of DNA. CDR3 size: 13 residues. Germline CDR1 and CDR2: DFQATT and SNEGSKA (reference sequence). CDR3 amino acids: CSALRPGPDLEYF.